These 16 T cell receptor beta chains were all obtained from the same sample, sequenced in a study of OX40 agonist ivuxolimab in advanced cancers. Using immunoSEQ multiplex PCR, the repertoire was profiled, and TCRdb retains in-frame clones only, with some absent. The table lists roughly 67,000 clones, about 79% of them singletons. The sequencing used CD4+ or CD8+ T cells sorted from blood, collected in a trial of the OX40 agonist ivuxolimab. The receptors here all came from an adult with an advanced solid tumor such as melanoma, head and neck, liver or kidney cancer.

This chain connects TRBV29-1 to TRBJ2-7; tentative D call: TRBD2 (5 bases). The CDR3 runs to 14 residues. Per the germline V gene, CDR1 is SQVTM and CDR2 is ANQGSEA. Trimming took 1 base from V and 7 from J, leaving 17 bases between them. The CDR3 spells CSVEGAIRGREQYF. CDR3 nucleotides: TGCAGCGTTGAAGGGGCGATCCGGGGAAGAGAGCAGTACTTC.

The genes are TRBV15 and TRBJ2-2; D remains ambiguous. The V end lost 1 base, the J end lost 4 bases, and 7 bases lay between the germline ends. This CDR3 contains 14 residues. CDR1 is LNHNV and CDR2 is YYDKDF in the germline V gene (reference sequence). This CDR3 is CATSRVLGTGELFF. The CDR3, as DNA: TGTGCCACCAGCAGAGTATTGGGCACCGGGGAGCTGTTTTTT.

The genes are TRBV9 and TRBJ1-4, with 10 bases aligning to TRBD1. This CDR3 is 16 amino acids long. V was clipped by 3 bases and J by 10 bases; unmatched bases: 12. Germline-derived CDR1 and CDR2 are SGDLS and YYNGEE. The CDR3 loop reads CASSAQGTGEGGKLFF. The CDR3, as DNA: TGTGCCAGCAGCGCCCAAGGGACAGGGGAAGGTGGAAAACTGTTTTTT.

The V and J genes are TRBV19 and TRBJ2-1, with 9 bases identical to TRBD2. Germline CDR1 and CDR2: LNHDA and SQIVND (reference sequence). The CDR3 covers 16 residues. V dropped 7 bases and J dropped 3; count of bases not matched to a gene: 10. The CDR3 nucleotides are TGTGCCAGTACCTCCTACGCGGGAGGGTTCTACAATGAGCAGTTCTTC. It specifies CASTSYAGGFYNEQFF.

The rearrangement joins TRBV7-8 to TRBJ2-7; D call uncertain. Trimming left V 1 base short and J 2 bases short, with 9 bases between. This CDR3 region has 14 residues. The germline gives CDR1 SGHVS, CDR2 FQNEAQ. The CDR3 is CASSLVRPPYEQYF. CDR3 DNA: TGTGCCAGCAGCTTAGTAAGGCCTCCCTACGAGCAGTACTTC.

V and J are TRBV19 and TRBJ2-7; either TRBD1 or TRBD2 may supply D (5 bases each). V lost 3 bases and J lost 9, with 18 bases in between. The CDR3 has 14 amino acids. Looked up from germline, CDR1 is LNHDA and CDR2 is SQIVND (reference sequence). CDR3 residues: CASSISPDGGRQYF. In DNA, the CDR3 is TGTGCCAGTAGTATTTCGCCGGATGGGGGACGGCAGTACTTC.

This rearrangement joins TRBV18 to TRBJ2-1; 10 nucleotides align to TRBD2. Germline-derived CDR1 and CDR2 are KGHSH and LQKENI. The CDR3 has 16 amino acids. The V segment lost 5 bases and the J segment 9 bases; nucleotides outside the gene matches: 13. The CDR3 nucleotides read TGTGCCAGCTCAACAGCGGGAGGGCCGGTTAATGGTGAGCAGTTCTTC. Translation gives CASSTAGGPVNGEQFF.

In nucleotides, the CDR3 is TGTGCCAGCAGTGACTATCCGACAGGGAGACTGTTTTTT. Protein product: CASSDYPTGRLFF. The chain joins TRBV6-1 to TRBJ1-4; 7 bases align to TRBD1. J gave up 13 bases and V 3 bases, and 8 bases lay outside the gene matches. This CDR3 region has 13 residues. Looked up from germline, CDR1 is MNHNS and CDR2 is SASEGT.

The chain uses TRBV6-6 and TRBJ1-2; tentatively, D is TRBD1 (6 bases). The CDR3 is 13 residues long. V was cut by 6 bases and J by 4 bases, with 12 bases left in between. CDR1 is MNHNY, CDR2 SVGAGI, per germline (reference sequence). The CDR3 protein is CASRKTGLYGYTF. Written as DNA, the CDR3 is TGTGCCAGCAGAAAGACAGGACTCTATGGCTACACCTTC.

The rearrangement uses TRBV11-3 and TRBJ2-2; the D gene is possibly TRBD1 (5 bases). Trimming shortened V by 6 bases and J by 5 bases, and 7 bases separated the two germline ends. Per the germline V gene, CDR1 is SGHNT and CDR2 is YENEEA. The CDR3 is made up of 12 amino acids. The CDR3: CASSRGTGELFF. DNA for the CDR3: TGTGCCAGCAGTAGGGGAACCGGGGAGCTGTTTTTT.

This chain links TRBV4-2 with TRBJ2-1, with 8 bases identical to TRBD2. The CDR3 runs 15 residues. The J segment lost 6 bases and the V segment lost 4 bases, leaving 8 bases of the junction unmatched. Per germline, CDR1 LGHNA and CDR2 YNFKEQ. The CDR3 nucleotides read TGTGCCAGCAGCCGCACGGGAGGGCTAGGCAATGAGCAGTTCTTC. This codes for CASSRTGGLGNEQFF.

V and J are TRBV7-2 and TRBJ2-1, with D possibly being TRBD1 or TRBD2 (6 bases each). With 5 bases removed from V and 9 bases from J, the gap between germline ends came to 23 bases. Germline CDR1 SGHTA, CDR2 FQGNSA. The CDR3 sequence is 16 residues long. In nucleotides, the CDR3 is TGTGCCAGCAGCGGCCGGGGCGCCGGGGGCCCCAGTGAGCAGTTCTTC. This sequence encodes CASSGRGAGGPSEQFF.

This chain joins TRBV27 and TRBJ1-5, with 10 bases aligning to TRBD1. The trim removed 7 bases at V and 5 bases at J, leaving 14 bases unmatched. The CDR3 spans 17 residues. Germline V lookup: CDR1 MNHEY, CDR2 SMNVEV (reference sequence). CDR3 sequence: CASTPVAKGTGDQPQHF. The CDR3 DNA reads TGTGCCAGCACTCCGGTCGCCAAAGGGACAGGGGATCAGCCCCAGCATTTT.

This clone was observed a handful of times. This chain joins TRBV19 and TRBJ1-2; TRBD1 is a possible D gene (5 bases). CDR1 LNHDA and CDR2 SQIVND come from the germline V gene (reference sequence). Trimming removed 6 bases at V and 4 bases at J, with 12 bases between. This CDR3 contains 13 residues. CDR3 residues: CASSLAGSYGYTF. In DNA form, the CDR3 reads TGTGCCAGTAGCTTAGCAGGGAGCTATGGCTACACCTTC. The full variable domain, completed using reference TRBV19 and TRBJ1-2, is DGGITQSPKYLFRKEGQNVTLSCEQNLNHDAMYWYRQDPGQGLRLIYYSQIVNDFQKGDIAEGYSVSREKKESFPLTVTSAQKNPTAFYLCASSLAGSYGYTFGSGTRLTVV.

This chain links TRBV7-2 with TRBJ1-3; D is possibly TRBD1 (6 bases). The CDR3 loop spans 16 amino acids. Germline loops: CDR1 SGHTA, CDR2 FQGNSA. The germline V and J ends were trimmed by 4 bases and 9 bases, with 22 bases remaining between them. The CDR3 reads CASSSYHYPTGSTIYF. The CDR3 coding sequence is TGTGCCAGCAGCTCCTATCACTATCCGACAGGATCCACCATATATTTT. The full variable domain, its missing parts supplied by reference TRBV7-2 and TRBJ1-3, is GAGVSQSPSNKVTEKGKDVELRCDPISGHTALYWYRQSLGQGLEFLIYFQGNSAPDKSGLPSDRFSAERTGGSVSTLTIQRTQQEDSAVYLCASSSYHYPTGSTIYFGEGSWLTVV.

The V and J genes are TRBV19 and TRBJ2-3; D ambiguous. V was shortened by 4 bases and J by 2 bases, with 10 bases between the two germline ends. The CDR3 extends over 14 amino acids. Germline-derived CDR1 and CDR2 are LNHDA and SQIVND (reference sequence). This CDR3 is CASSKSTTTDTQYF. CDR3 DNA sequence: TGTGCCAGTAGTAAATCGACAACCACAGATACGCAGTATTTT. Filled out from reference TRBV19 and TRBJ2-3, the complete variable domain reads DGGITQSPKYLFRKEGQNVTLSCEQNLNHDAMYWYRQDPGQGLRLIYYSQIVNDFQKGDIAEGYSVSREKKESFPLTVTSAQKNPTAFYLCASSKSTTTDTQYFGPGTRLTVL.